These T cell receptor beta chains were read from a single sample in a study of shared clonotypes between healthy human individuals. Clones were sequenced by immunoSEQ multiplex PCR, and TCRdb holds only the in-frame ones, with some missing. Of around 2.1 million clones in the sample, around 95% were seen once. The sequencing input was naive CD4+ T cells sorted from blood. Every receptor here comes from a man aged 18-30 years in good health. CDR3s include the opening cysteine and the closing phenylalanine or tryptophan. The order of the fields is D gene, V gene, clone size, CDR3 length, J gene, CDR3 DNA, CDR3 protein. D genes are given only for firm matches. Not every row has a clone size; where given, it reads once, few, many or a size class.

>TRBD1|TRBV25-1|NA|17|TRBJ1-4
TGTGCCAGCAGTGACCTAGGACAGGGGGGAACTAATGAAAAACTGTTTTTT
CASSDLGQGGTNEKLFF
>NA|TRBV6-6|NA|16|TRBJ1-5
TGTGCCAGCAGTTACGGTACAGGGCGAAGCAATCAGCCCCAGCATTTT
CASSYGTGRSNQPQHF
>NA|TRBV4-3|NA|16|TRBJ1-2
TGCGCCAGCAGCCAAGATGTAGGGAACCCTCTCTATGGCTACACCTTC
CASSQDVGNPLYGYTF
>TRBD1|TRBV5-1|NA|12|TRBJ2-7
TGCGCCAGCAGCCAGGACAGGGGGGAGCAGTACTTC
CASSQDRGEQYF
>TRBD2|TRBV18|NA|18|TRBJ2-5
TGTGCCAGCTCACCACAAGGACTAGCGGGAGGGAGGAGGGAGACCCAGTACTTC
CASSPQGLAGGRRETQYF
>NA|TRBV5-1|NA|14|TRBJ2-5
TGCGCCAGCAGCCGCGGCGGCACACAAGAGACCCAGTACTTC
CASSRGGTQETQYF
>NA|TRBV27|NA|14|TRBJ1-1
TGTGCCAGCAGTTTATTCAGGATGAACACTGAAGCTTTCTTT
CASSLFRMNTEAFF
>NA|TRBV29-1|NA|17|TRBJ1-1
TGCAGCGTTGGCCCCCAAGGGGGGCGCGGAGGCCTGAGTGAAGCTTTCTTT
CSVGPQGGRGGLSEAFF
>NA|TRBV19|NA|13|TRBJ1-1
TGTGCCACCTCTCGAGGTTTTGACACTGAAGCTTTCTTT
CATSRGFDTEAFF
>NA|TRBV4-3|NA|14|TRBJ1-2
TGCGCCAGCAGCCAAGACTGGACTGAGGATGGCTACACCTTC
CASSQDWTEDGYTF
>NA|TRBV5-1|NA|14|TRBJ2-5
TGCGCCAGCAGTGTTGGGACCGCCCAAGAGACCCAGTACTTC
CASSVGTAQETQYF
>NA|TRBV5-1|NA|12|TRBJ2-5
TGCGCCAGCAGCTTCGACAGGTCGGCCCAGTACTTC
CASSFDRSAQYF
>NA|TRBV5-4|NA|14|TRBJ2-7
TGTGCCAGCAACCGTGGTTCGGAGACGGACGAGCAGTACTTC
CASNRGSETDEQYF
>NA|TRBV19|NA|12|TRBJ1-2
TGTGCCAGTAGTATTGGGCCACGTGGCTACACCTTC
CASSIGPRGYTF
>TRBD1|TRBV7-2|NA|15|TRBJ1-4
TGTGCCAGCAGCGGAACCGGGACAGGGACTGAAAAACTGTTTTTT
CASSGTGTGTEKLFF
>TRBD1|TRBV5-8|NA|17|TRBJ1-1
TGTGCCAGCAGCTCGGACAGGATAGAATGGATGAACACTGAAGCTTTCTTT
CASSSDRIEWMNTEAFF
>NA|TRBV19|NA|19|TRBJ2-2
NA
CASSGTGGPLWEVAGELFF
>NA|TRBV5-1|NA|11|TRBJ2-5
TGCGCCAGCAGCTCGGCAGAGACCCAGTACTTC
CASSSAETQYF
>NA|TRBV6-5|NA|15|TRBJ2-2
TGTGCCAGCAGCCTTGGGAGTGCCCAACCCGGGGAGCTGTTTTTT
CASSLGSAQPGELFF
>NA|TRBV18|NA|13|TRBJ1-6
TGTGCCAGCTCCAGGGACGGAAATTCACCCCTCCACTTT
CASSRDGNSPLHF
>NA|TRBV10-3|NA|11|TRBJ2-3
TGTGCCACCAGTAGCACAGATACGCAGTATTTT
CATSSTDTQYF
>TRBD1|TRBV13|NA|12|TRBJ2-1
TGTGCCAGCAGCGTAGACAGGGACGGGCAGTTCTTC
CASSVDRDGQFF
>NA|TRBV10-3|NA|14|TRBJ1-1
TGTGCCATCAGTGAGAACCCGAGGAACACTGAAGCTTTCTTT
CAISENPRNTEAFF
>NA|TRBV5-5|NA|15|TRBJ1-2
TGTGCCAGCAGCTTAGAAAAGGGAGCTAACTATGGCTACACCTTC
CASSLEKGANYGYTF
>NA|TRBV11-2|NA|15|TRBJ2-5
TGTGCCAGCAGCTTACTCCGTGTAGGGGTAGAGACCCAGTACTTC
CASSLLRVGVETQYF
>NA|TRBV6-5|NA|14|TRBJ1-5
TGTGCCAGCAGTCAATGGCCTATGAATCAGCCCCAGCATTTT
CASSQWPMNQPQHF
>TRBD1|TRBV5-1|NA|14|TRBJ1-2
TGCGCCAGCAGCTTAGGACAGGGGGCTTACGGCTACACCTTC
CASSLGQGAYGYTF
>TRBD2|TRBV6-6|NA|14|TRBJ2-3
TGTGCCAGCATACGGGGGGGGGTCACAGATACGCAGTATTTT
CASIRGGVTDTQYF
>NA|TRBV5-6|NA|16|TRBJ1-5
TGTGCCAGCAGCCAAGGACCGCCGTCCGGCAATCAGCCCCAGCATTTT
CASSQGPPSGNQPQHF
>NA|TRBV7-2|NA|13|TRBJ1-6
TGTGCCAGCAGCTTACCCCCTAATTCACCCCTCCACTTT
CASSLPPNSPLHF
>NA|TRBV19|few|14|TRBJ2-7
TGTGCCAGTAGTCCAGGGACGGAAACCTACGAGCAGTACTTC
CASSPGTETYEQYF
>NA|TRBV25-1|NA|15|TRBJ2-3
TGTGCCAGCTCTCCCTACCGGGGCGACACAGATACGCAGTATTTT
CASSPYRGDTDTQYF
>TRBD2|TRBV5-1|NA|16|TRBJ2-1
TGCGCCAGCAGCTCCGGGACTAGCGGCTCCTACAATGAGCAGTTCTTC
CASSSGTSGSYNEQFF
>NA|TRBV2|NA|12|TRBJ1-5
TGTGCCAGCAGTGAGGGCAATCAGCCCCAGCATTTT
CASSEGNQPQHF
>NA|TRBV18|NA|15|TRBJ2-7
TGTGCCAGCTCACCCCGGCAGGGTCCATCCTACGAGCAGTACTTC
CASSPRQGPSYEQYF
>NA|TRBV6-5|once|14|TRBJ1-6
TGTGCCAGCAGTTACTCGATTGTTAATTCACCCCTCCACTTT
CASSYSIVNSPLHF
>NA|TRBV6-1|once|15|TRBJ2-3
TGTGCCAGCAGTGAAAGCACAACTAGCACAGATACGCAGTATTTT
CASSESTTSTDTQYF
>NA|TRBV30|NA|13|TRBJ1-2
TGTGCCTGGAGTGACGGGCTTTTAGATGGCTACACCTTC
CAWSDGLLDGYTF